This TCR beta chain was profiled in a study of CD8+ T cells in alopecia areata. Study results and caveats: Normal-skin resident alphabeta T cells also appear among scalp sample sequences. Lesional scalp displayed greater clonality than normal scalp, most notably in alopecia totalis/universalis.

cDNA reverse transcribed from extracted RNA served as the sequencing template. Some clones are missing from TCRdb's copy, which holds only in-frame ones; the method was immunoSEQ multiplex PCR. The sample holds 100,000 to 150,000 clones; 47% are singletons and the top ten take 8% to 11%. A note on this clone: Its antigen is currently unknown.

Obtained from alopecia areata patients were lesional scalp punch biopsies along with peripheral blood. PBMCs served as the source from which CD4+ and CD8+ T cells were sorted. The receptor comes from a human donor with alopecia areata. The sample comprised NKG2D-low CD8+ T cells sorted from blood.

The CDR3 sequence is CAWSAGGETGELFF. CDR3 bases: TGTGCCTGGAGTGCAGGGGGTGAGACCGGGGAGCTGTTTTTT. V usage is TRBV30 and J usage is TRBJ2-2, with TRBD1 matching 7 bases. V shed 1 base and J 5 bases; nucleotides not matched to a gene: 4. CDR3 size: 14 residues. Germline CDR1 is GTSNPN and CDR2 is SVGIG (reference sequence).